This passage covers 4 T cell receptor beta chains from one sample sequenced in a study of spatial heterogeneity in lung cancer. Time point noted: blood at routine non-recurrence follow-up after resection. A single record per CDR3 protein comes from TCRdb applying MiXCR to the 5' RACE reads. The sample shows tens of thousands of distinct CDR3 sequences, more than 9.5% of them seen only once. Here the sequenced sample was PBMCs, taken at follow-up. These receptors all stem from a male donor with early-stage non-small cell lung cancer.

This clonotype was counted between two and nine times. The chain carries TRBV20-1 and TRBJ2-5; D unresolved. The germline V and J ends were trimmed by 5 bases and 1 base, with 8 bases remaining between them. The CDR3 loop spans 12 amino acids. Germline V gene data show CDR1 as DFQATT and CDR2 as SNEGSKA (reference sequence). The CDR3 region is CSAAPGQETQYF. CDR3 bases: TGCAGTGCTGCCCCTGGCCAAGAGACCCAGTACTTC.

This clonotype was seen many times. The rearrangement links TRBV28 to TRBJ2-1, with TRBD2 as a possible D gene (5 bases). This CDR3 has 15 residues. CDR1 is MDHEN and CDR2 is SYDVKM in the germline V gene. Trimming shortened V by 3 bases and J by 0 bases, and 9 bases separated the two germline ends. DNA for the CDR3: TGTGCCAGCAGTTTTCGAGGGAGCTCCTACAATGAGCAGTTCTTC. It codes for CASSFRGSSYNEQFF.

The chain joins TRBV6-5 to TRBJ1-6; a weak D match, TRBD1 (5 bases). V was clipped by 4 bases and J by 10 bases, with 14 bases between them. This CDR3 spans 14 amino acids. Germline V gives CDR1 MNHEY, CDR2 SVGAGI. CDR3 region: CASSFRGDSSPLHF. The CDR3 coding sequence is TGTGCCAGCAGTTTCCGAGGGGATAGCTCACCCCTCCACTTT.

This clonotype showed up many times. The chain joins TRBV12-3 or TRBV12-4 to TRBJ2-2; 10 positions match TRBD1. The CDR3 has 15 residues. J was trimmed by 4 bases and V by 6 bases; bases with no gene match: 5. The CDR3 region is CASSPGQGGTGELFF. CDR3 coding DNA: TGTGCCAGCAGCCCAGGACAGGGGGGCACCGGGGAGCTGTTTTTT.